This TCR beta chain was profiled in a study of blood T cell repertoires in COVID-19. Study-level information: Researchers got acute and convalescent COVID-19 samples from the United States, Italy and Spain.

The V end lost 0 bases, the J end lost 2 bases, and 5 bases lay between the germline ends. Looked up from germline, CDR1 is LGHNA and CDR2 is YNFKEQ. This CDR3 region has 15 residues. Enrollment of patients from Seattle took place during active infection, with longitudinal follow-up. Measured with immunoSEQ multiplex PCR; TCRdb has only the in-frame clones, and not every one. The sample shows tens of thousands of clones, over 65% of them seen only once. This receptor was taken from a man between 70 and 80 years old with COVID-19, enrolled during active disease. Sequencing was performed on peripheral blood. This chain links TRBV4-2 with TRBJ1-6; D call uncertain. The CDR3 DNA reads as TGTGCCAGCAGCCAAGATCCAGCCTATAATTCACCCCTCCACTTT. This codes for CASSQDPAYNSPLHF.